This TCR beta chain was obtained from a study of identical twins. Template switching added a universal primer site, and cDNA bore unique molecular identifiers. From the 5' RACE reads, TCRdb called clonotypes with MiXCR, one entry per CDR3 protein. The repertoire holds 450,000 to 650,000 distinct CDR3 sequences, with roughly 15% as singletons. Study findings and constraints: Out-of-frame beta chain sequences displayed weaker excess sharing between twins. With abundant cord blood beta clonotypes, insertions were fewer; memory repertoires showed no such pattern.

Germline values: CDR1 MGHRA, CDR2 YSYEKL. Germline trimming cut 0 bases from V and 8 bases from J; bases unmatched to any gene: 6. This CDR3 region has 16 residues. This clonotype came up many times. Its antigen remains unknown. This sample also appeared in a second study, on yellow fever vaccine responses in identical twins.

Sample: CD4+ T cells sorted from blood. This TCR was recovered from a young woman in good health. The chain uses TRBV4-1 and TRBJ2-1; TRBD2 agrees at 11 bases. In nucleotides, the CDR3 is TGCGCCAGCAGCCAAGAACAACTAGCGGGAGTCTATGAGCAGTTCTTC. Amino acid sequence: CASSQEQLAGVYEQFF.